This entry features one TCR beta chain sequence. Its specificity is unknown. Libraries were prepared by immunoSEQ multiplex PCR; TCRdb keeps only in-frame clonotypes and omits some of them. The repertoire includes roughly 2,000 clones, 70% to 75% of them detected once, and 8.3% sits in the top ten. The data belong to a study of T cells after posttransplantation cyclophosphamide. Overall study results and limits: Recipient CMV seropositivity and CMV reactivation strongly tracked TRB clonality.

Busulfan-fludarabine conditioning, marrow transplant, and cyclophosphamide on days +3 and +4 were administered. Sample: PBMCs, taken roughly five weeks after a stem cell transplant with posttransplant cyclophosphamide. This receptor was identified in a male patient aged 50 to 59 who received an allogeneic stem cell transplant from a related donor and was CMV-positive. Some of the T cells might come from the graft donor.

CDR3 protein: CSVGGLQAKNIQYF. The CDR3 coding sequence is TGCAGCGTTGGGGGGCTCCAAGCCAAAAACATTCAGTACTTC. The chain has TRBV29-1 and TRBJ2-4; D may be TRBD1 (6 bases). This CDR3 contains 14 residues. V lost 4 bases and J lost 0, with 10 bases in between. Per germline, CDR1 SQVTM and CDR2 ANQGSEA. The full variable domain, with the rest looked up from reference TRBV29-1 and TRBJ2-4, is SAVISQKPSRDICQRGTSLTIQCQVDSQVTMMFWYRQQPGQSLTLIATANQGSEATYESGFVIDKFPISRPNLTFSTLTVSNMSPEDSSIYLCSVGGLQAKNIQYFGAGTRLSVL.